Listed below are T cell receptor beta chains from one sample, sequenced in a study of CD8 T cells in ankylosing spondylitis. TCRdb processed the 5' RACE reads anew with MiXCR; each CDR3 protein has one entry. The sample has some 840,000 distinct CDR3 sequences, around 11% seen once. The sample taken for sequencing was blood, either unsorted or a sorted T cell fraction (not recorded which). The origin of the receptors is a male donor with ankylosing spondylitis. CDR3s include the opening cysteine and the closing phenylalanine or tryptophan. D genes are given only for firm matches. Clone sizes are given selectively: once, few, many, or a class where the clone is expanded.

clone_size	v_call	d_call	j_call	cdr3_nt	cdr3_aa
few	TRBV20-1	TRBD2	TRBJ2-3	TGCAGTGCTAGATCGACTAGCGGGGGGTCCACAGATACGCAGTATTTT	CSARSTSGGSTDTQYF
NA	TRBV20-1	TRBD1	TRBJ2-1	TGCAGTGCTAGTCCTACAGGGGATGAGCAGTTCTTC	CSASPTGDEQFF
few	TRBV29-1	NA	TRBJ2-5	TGCAGCGAGGGACTTCCGGGGGAGACCCAGTACTTC	CSEGLPGETQYF
many	TRBV6-2/TRBV6-3	NA	TRBJ1-5	TGTGCCAGCAGTCCGACACGTCGCCAGCCCCAGCATTTT	CASSPTRRQPQHF
NA	TRBV27	TRBD1	TRBJ1-2	TGTGCCACCAGGATTAACAGGGGAAACGGCTACACCTTC	CATRINRGNGYTF
once	TRBV18	NA	TRBJ2-5	TGTGCCAGCTCACCAGATTTTTCGGACAACGGAGAGACCCAGTACTTC	CASSPDFSDNGETQYF
NA	TRBV10-3	TRBD1	TRBJ1-2	TGTGCCATCAGTGAGTTCCCGGGACAGGGGAAGGATGGCTACACCTTC	CAISEFPGQGKDGYTF
NA	TRBV20-1	TRBD2	TRBJ2-7	TGCAGTGCTAGCCCCGCCACCGGTCAGGAGGGGGGCCTAGCGGGCAACGAGCAGTACTTC	CSASPATGQEGGLAGNEQYF
NA	TRBV9	TRBD1	TRBJ2-2	TGTGCCAGCAGCGGACACAGGGGAAACACCGGGGAGCTGTTTTTT	CASSGHRGNTGELFF
NA	TRBV6-5	TRBD1	TRBJ2-3	TGTGCCAGCAGTTACCGAGGGGGCGAGAGCACAGATACGCAGTATTTT	CASSYRGGESTDTQYF
NA	TRBV19	TRBD1	TRBJ2-7	TGTGCCAGTAGTATCGAGGGGGCAAGGAACGAGCAGTACTTC	CASSIEGARNEQYF
NA	TRBV29-1	NA	TRBJ1-1	TGCAGCGTTTACACAGGGTTGAACACTGAAGCTTTCTTT	CSVYTGLNTEAFF
NA	TRBV12-3/TRBV12-4	NA	TRBJ2-7	TGTGCCAGCAGTCCGAGGTCAGGGGCCGGCTACGAGCAGTACTTC	CASSPRSGAGYEQYF
few	TRBV20-1	NA	TRBJ2-3	TGCAGTGCTATAGCCACAGATACGCAGTATTTT	CSAIATDTQYF
many	TRBV7-2	NA	TRBJ1-1	TGTGCCAGCAGCTTAGGACCCACTGAAGCTTTCTTT	CASSLGPTEAFF
NA	TRBV2	NA	TRBJ2-7	TGTGCCAGCAGTGTTCACAGGGTAACGGAAGAGCAGTACTTC	CASSVHRVTEEQYF
few	TRBV7-9	NA	TRBJ2-5	TGTGCCAGCAGCTTAGCTCCAGCCGGGACCCAGTACTTC	CASSLAPAGTQYF
few	TRBV20-1	NA	TRBJ2-7	TGCAGTGCTAGGGATCCTGGACGGGCCAAGGAGCAGTACTTC	CSARDPGRAKEQYF
few	TRBV28	TRBD2	TRBJ2-3	TGTGCCAGCACCCTCATAGGGGAGGGCCGGAAAGATACGCAGTATTTT	CASTLIGEGRKDTQYF
NA	TRBV5-1	TRBD1	TRBJ2-1	TGCGCCAGCAGCGCCGGCAGGGGGTACAATGAGCAGTTCTTC	CASSAGRGYNEQFF
few	TRBV20-1	NA	TRBJ2-5	TGCAGTGCCCTATTTCGGGGGCTAGGAGAGACCCAGTACTTC	CSALFRGLGETQYF
few	TRBV20-1	NA	TRBJ2-5	TGCAGTGCTAGGAGAAAGACGTGGGAGACCCAGTACTTC	CSARRKTWETQYF
many	TRBV18	NA	TRBJ2-3	TGTGCCAGCAGTCCTACAGGTGACACAGATACGCAGTATTTT	CASSPTGDTDTQYF
NA	TRBV15	TRBD1	TRBJ1-6	TGTGCCACCCGACCCTGGACAGGGGACGGTTCACCCCTCCACTTT	CATRPWTGDGSPLHF
many	TRBV25-1	NA	TRBJ2-7	TGTGCCAGCAGTGATTGGAGGGATCGTAACGAGCAGTACTTC	CASSDWRDRNEQYF
NA	TRBV9	TRBD2	TRBJ2-1	TGTGCCAGCAGCCCCGGGAGGGGGAGCAATGAGCAGTTCTTC	CASSPGRGSNEQFF
NA	TRBV15	NA	TRBJ1-1	TGTGCCACCAGCAGAGATGGGGCAGTTTATGGGAACACTGAAGCTTTCTTT	CATSRDGAVYGNTEAFF
NA	TRBV5-4	TRBD1	TRBJ2-7	TGTGCCAGCAGCCGGGAGACAGGGGACGAGCAGTACTTC	CASSRETGDEQYF
many	TRBV10-3	NA	TRBJ2-5	TGTGCCGCCTCAGGGCGAAATGGAGAGGAGACCCAGTACTTC	CAASGRNGEETQYF